Listed below are T cell receptor beta chains from one sample, sequenced in a study of CD8+ T cells in alopecia areata. Generated by immunoSEQ multiplex PCR, the TCRdb table keeps only in-frame clones and is missing some. This sample has about 140,000 clones; about three fifths occur once, and the top ten carry around 5%. The sequencing input was CD4+ T cells sorted from blood. These receptors were taken from a human donor in good health. Each CDR3 is given with its conserved first and last residue.

CDR3 protein	V gene	J gene
CASSPRVSGSSYNEQFF	TRBV23-1	TRBJ2-1
CSVRTGDEKLFF	TRBV29-1	TRBJ1-4
CASSEPAGGETQYF	TRBV2	TRBJ2-5
CSGAGGYEQYF	TRBV29-1	TRBJ2-7
CSVAEWRSYEQYF	TRBV29-1	TRBJ2-7
CSVSRDNSYEQYF	TRBV29-1	TRBJ2-7
CSVDRTSMVNEQFF	TRBV29-1	TRBJ2-1
CSALPGGHYGYTF	TRBV29-1	TRBJ1-2
CAWSGGTGPTYEQYF	TRBV30	TRBJ2-7
CSVERGEAKNIQYF	TRBV29-1	TRBJ2-4
CSVDAARTGTHYGYTF	TRBV29-1	TRBJ1-2
CASSQRTGGLGEQYF	TRBV4-2	TRBJ2-7
CASRPNRGTGELFF	TRBV27	TRBJ2-2
CSAFDINEQFF	TRBV20-1	TRBJ2-1
CASSRGQATYNEQFF	TRBV5-1	TRBJ2-1
CASRLGLSSYNEQFF	TRBV28	TRBJ2-1
CSVGFEQFF	TRBV29-1	TRBJ2-1
CASSQEKGARYEQYF	TRBV14	TRBJ2-7
CATGGHETQYF	TRBV15	TRBJ2-5
CASSFSGHMGRSEAFF	TRBV27	TRBJ1-1
CAWSHDSYNSHGYTF	TRBV30	TRBJ1-2
CASSSTWTSRTYEQYF	TRBV5-1	TRBJ2-7
CAWSADRDEKLFF	TRBV30	TRBJ1-4
CSAGRNYEQYF	TRBV29-1	TRBJ2-7
CASSEYGRDNEQFF	TRBV25-1	TRBJ2-1
CASSPTSSYEQYF	TRBV18	TRBJ2-7
CASSSRSDLNEQFF	TRBV11-3	TRBJ2-1